This T cell receptor beta chain stems from a study of identical twins. With 2 bases removed from V and 2 bases from J, the gap between germline ends came to 3 bases. The length of the CDR3 is 12 residues. In germline, CDR1 is DFQATT, CDR2 SNEGSKA (reference sequence). TCRdb called the 5' RACE reads again in MiXCR, with one record for every CDR3 protein. The sample lists a few hundred thousand distinct CDR3 sequences, approximately 16% occurring once. This clonotype was observed a handful of times. A further study also used this sample, focusing on yellow fever vaccine responses in identical twins.

The clonotype originates from a woman under 30 in good health. Sequenced material: CD4+ T cells sorted from blood. V and J are TRBV20-1 and TRBJ2-2; D remains unclear. The chain's CDR3 is CSARSNTGELFF. The CDR3 bases are TGCAGTGCTAGAAGTAACACCGGGGAGCTGTTTTTT.